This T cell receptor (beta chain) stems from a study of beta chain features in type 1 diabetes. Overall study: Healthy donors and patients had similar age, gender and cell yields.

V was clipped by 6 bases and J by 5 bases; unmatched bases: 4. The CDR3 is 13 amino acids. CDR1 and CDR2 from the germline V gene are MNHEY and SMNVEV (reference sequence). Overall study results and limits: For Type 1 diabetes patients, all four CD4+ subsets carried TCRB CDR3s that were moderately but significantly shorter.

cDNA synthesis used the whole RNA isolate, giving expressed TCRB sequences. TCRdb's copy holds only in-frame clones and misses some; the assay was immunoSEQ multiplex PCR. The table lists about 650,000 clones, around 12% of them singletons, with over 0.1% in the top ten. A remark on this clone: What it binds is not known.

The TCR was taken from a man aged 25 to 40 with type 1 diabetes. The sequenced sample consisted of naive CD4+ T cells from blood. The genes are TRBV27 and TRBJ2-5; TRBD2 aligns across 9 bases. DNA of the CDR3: TGTGCCAGCAGACGCCTAGCGGGGGAGACCCAGTACTTC. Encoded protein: CASRRLAGETQYF.